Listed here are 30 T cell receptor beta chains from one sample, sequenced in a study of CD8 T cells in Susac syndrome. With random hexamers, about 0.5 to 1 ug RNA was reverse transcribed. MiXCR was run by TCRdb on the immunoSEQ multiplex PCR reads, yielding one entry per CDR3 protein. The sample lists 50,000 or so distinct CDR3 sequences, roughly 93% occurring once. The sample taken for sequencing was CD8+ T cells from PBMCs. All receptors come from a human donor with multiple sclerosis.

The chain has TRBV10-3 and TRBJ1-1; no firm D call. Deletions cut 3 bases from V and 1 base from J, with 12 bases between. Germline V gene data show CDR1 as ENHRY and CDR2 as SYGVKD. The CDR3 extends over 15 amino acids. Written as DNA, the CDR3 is TGTGCCATCAGTGACGGAGGGATTGCGAACACTGAAGCTTTCTTT. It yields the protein CAISDGGIANTEAFF.

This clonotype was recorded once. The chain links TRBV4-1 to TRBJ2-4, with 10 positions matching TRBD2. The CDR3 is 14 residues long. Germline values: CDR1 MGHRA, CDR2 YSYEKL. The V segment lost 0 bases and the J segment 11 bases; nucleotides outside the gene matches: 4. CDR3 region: CASSQDGLAGVQYF. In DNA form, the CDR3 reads TGCGCCAGCAGCCAAGATGGGCTAGCGGGGGTTCAGTACTTC.

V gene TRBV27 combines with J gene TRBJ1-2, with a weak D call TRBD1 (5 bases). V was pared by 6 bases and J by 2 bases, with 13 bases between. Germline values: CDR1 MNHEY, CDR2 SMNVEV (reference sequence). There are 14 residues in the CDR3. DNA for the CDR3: TGTGCCAGCAGGCCTGCCGGGACCAACTATGGCTACACCTTC. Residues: CASRPAGTNYGYTF.

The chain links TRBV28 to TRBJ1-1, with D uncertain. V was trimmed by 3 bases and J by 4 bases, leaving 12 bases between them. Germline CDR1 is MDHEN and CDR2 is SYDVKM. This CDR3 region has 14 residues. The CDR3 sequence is CASSFYGQSTEAFF. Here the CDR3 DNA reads TGTGCCAGCAGTTTTTACGGCCAGAGCACTGAAGCTTTCTTT. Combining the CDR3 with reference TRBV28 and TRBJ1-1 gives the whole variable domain DVKVTQSSRYLVKRTGEKVFLECVQDMDHENMFWYRQDPGLGLRLIYFSYDVKMKEKGDIPEGYSVSREKKERFSLILESASTNQTSMYLCASSFYGQSTEAFFGQGTRLTVV.

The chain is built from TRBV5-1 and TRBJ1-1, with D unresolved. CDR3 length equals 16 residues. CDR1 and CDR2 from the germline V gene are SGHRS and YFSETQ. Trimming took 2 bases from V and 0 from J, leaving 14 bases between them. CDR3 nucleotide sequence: TGCGCCAGCAGCTTACAGCCCCGGGGTTTGAACACTGAAGCTTTCTTT. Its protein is CASSLQPRGLNTEAFF.

The CDR3 DNA reads TGTGCCAGCAGTGACCTTACGGGAGGTTACGAGCAGTACTTC. It codes for CASSDLTGGYEQYF. The chain is built from TRBV6-1 and TRBJ2-7; 7 positions match TRBD2. The CDR3 length is 14 residues. The germline CDR1 and CDR2 sequences are MNHNS and SASEGT. The ends lost 3 bases at V and 4 bases at J; junction bases unmatched: 6.

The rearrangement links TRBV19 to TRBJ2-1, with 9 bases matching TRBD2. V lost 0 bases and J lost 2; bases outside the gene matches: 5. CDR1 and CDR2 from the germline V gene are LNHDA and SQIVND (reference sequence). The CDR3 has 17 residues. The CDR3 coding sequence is TGTGCCAGTAGTATAGATGCGGCTAGCGGGGCCTACAATGAGCAGTTCTTC. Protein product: CASSIDAASGAYNEQFF.

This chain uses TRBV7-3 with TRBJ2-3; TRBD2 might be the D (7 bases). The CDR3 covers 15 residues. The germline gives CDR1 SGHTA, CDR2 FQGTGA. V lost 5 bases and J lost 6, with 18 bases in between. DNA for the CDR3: TGTGCCAGCAGCCAAACGCGGGGGCGTCTGGATACGCAGTATTTT. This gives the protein CASSQTRGRLDTQYF.

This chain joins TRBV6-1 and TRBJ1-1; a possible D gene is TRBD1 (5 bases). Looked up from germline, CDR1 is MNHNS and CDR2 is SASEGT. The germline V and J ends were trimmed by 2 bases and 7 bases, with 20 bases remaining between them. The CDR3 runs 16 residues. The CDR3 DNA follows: TGTGCCAGCAGTGAACTTGTAGGGGCCTCGGGGGATGAAGCTTTCTTT. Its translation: CASSELVGASGDEAFF.

CDR3 DNA: TGTGCTAGTGGTCTGCAAGCCCTCCCAGGCCAAGAGACCCAGTACTTC. It encodes CASGLQALPGQETQYF. V and J are TRBV12-5 and TRBJ2-5, with D unresolved. The CDR3 loop spans 16 amino acids. Germline CDR1 and CDR2: LGHNT and FRNRAP. Trimming removed 5 bases at V and 1 base at J, with 17 bases between.

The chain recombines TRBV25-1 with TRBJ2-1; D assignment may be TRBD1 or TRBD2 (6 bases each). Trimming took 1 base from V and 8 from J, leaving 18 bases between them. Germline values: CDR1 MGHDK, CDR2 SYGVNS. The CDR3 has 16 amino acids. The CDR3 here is CASSEFGGLSGHEQFF. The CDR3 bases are TGTGCCAGCAGTGAATTTGGGGGGCTGTCGGGGCATGAGCAGTTCTTC.

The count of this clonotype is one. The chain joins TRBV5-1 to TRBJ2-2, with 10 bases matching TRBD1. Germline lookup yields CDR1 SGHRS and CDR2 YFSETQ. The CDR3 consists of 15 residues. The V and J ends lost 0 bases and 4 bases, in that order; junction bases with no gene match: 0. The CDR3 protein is CASSLGTGGTGELFF. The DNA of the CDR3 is TGCGCCAGCAGCTTGGGGACAGGGGGCACCGGGGAGCTGTTTTTT.

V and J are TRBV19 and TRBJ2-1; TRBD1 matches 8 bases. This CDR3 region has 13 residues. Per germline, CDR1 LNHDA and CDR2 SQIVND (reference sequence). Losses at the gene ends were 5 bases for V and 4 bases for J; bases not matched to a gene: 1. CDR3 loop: CASSWDRYNEQFF. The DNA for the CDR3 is TGTGCCAGTAGTTGGGACAGGTACAATGAGCAGTTCTTC.

The CDR3 spells CASSLGGSNEQYF. In DNA form, the CDR3 reads TGTGCCAGCAGCTTAGGAGGTAGCAACGAGCAGTACTTC. The chain couples TRBV7-2 to TRBJ2-7; no reliable D call. The ends were cut back, 1 base at V and 5 bases at J, with 9 bases in the middle. The CDR3 runs 13 residues. Germline V gene sequence: CDR1 SGHTA, CDR2 FQGNSA.

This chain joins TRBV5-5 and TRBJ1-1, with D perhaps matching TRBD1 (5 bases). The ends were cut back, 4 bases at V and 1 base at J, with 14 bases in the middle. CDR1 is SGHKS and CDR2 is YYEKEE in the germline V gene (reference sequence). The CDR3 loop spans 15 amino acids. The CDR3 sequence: CASSPDGGENTEAFF. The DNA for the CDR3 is TGTGCCAGCAGCCCCGACGGGGGTGAGAACACTGAAGCTTTCTTT.

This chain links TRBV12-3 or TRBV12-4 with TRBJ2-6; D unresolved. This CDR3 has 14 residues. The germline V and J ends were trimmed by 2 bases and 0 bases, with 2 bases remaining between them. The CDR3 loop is CASSLFSGANVLTF. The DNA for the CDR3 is TGTGCCAGCAGTTTATTCTCTGGGGCCAACGTCCTGACTTTC.

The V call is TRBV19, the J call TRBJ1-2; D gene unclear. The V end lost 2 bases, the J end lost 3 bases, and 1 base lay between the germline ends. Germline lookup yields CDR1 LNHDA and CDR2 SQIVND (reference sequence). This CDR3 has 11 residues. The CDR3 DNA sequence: TGTGCCAGTAGTATATACTATGGCTACACCTTC. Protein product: CASSIYYGYTF.

The DNA for the CDR3 is TGTGCCAGCAGCTTCGGGGGGAATTCACCCCTCCACTTT. Translated, it gives CASSFGGNSPLHF. The chain links TRBV7-6 to TRBJ1-6, with D possibly TRBD1 on 5 matching bases. Deletions cut 3 bases from V and 7 bases from J, with 7 bases between. Germline V gene lookup returns CDR1 SGHVS and CDR2 FNYEAQ. The CDR3 sequence is 13 residues long.

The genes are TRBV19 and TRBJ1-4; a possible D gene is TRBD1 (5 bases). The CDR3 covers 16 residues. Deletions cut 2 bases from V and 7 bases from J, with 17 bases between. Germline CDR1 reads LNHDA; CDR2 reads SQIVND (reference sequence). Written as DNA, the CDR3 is TGTGCCAGTAGTATAACCGCTATGGGGGGGGGTGAAAAACTGTTTTTT. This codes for CASSITAMGGGEKLFF.

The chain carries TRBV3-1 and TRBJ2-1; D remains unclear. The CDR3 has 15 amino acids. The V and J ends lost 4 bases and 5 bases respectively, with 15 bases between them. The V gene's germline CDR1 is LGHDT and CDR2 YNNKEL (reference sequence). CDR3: CASSLFPLGNNEQFF. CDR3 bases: TGTGCCAGCAGCCTCTTTCCTTTAGGGAACAATGAGCAGTTCTTC.

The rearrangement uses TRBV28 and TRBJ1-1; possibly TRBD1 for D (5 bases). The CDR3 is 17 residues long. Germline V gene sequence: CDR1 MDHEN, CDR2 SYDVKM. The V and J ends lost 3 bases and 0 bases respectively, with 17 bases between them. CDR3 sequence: CASSFRGRGRMNTEAFF. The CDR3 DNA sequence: TGTGCCAGCAGTTTTAGGGGACGAGGTAGGATGAACACTGAAGCTTTCTTT.

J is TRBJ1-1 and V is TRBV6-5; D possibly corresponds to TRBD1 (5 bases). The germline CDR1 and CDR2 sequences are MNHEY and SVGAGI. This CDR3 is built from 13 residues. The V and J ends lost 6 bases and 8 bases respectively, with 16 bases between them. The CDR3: CASRGGGDREAFF. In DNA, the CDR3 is TGTGCCAGCAGGGGGGGAGGGGATCGGGAAGCTTTCTTT.

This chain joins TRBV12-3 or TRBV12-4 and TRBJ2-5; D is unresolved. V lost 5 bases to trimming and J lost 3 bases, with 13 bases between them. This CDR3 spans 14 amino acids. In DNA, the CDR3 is TGTGCCAGCAGTCCCTGGACGGATGAAGAGACCCAGTACTTC. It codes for CASSPWTDEETQYF.

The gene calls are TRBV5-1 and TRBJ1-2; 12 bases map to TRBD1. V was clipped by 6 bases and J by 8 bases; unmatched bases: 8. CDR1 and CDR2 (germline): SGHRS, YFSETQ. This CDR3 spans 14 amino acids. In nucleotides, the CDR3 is TGCGCCAGCAAACCGGGACAGGGGGCGCAGGGCTACACCTTC. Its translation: CASKPGQGAQGYTF.

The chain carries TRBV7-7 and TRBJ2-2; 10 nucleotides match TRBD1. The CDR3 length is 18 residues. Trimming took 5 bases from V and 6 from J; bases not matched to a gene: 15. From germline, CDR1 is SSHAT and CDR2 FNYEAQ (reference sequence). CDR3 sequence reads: CASSNYYLGTGESGELFF. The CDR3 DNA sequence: TGTGCCAGCAGCAATTACTACCTCGGGACAGGGGAATCCGGGGAGCTGTTTTTT.

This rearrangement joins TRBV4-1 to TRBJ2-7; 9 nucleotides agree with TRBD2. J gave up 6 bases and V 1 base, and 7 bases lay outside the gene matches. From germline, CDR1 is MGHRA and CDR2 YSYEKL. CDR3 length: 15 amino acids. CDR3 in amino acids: CASSQGGLASGEQYF. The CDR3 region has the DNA TGCGCCAGCAGCCAAGGGGGACTAGCATCGGGCGAGCAGTACTTC.

The CDR3 DNA follows: TGTGCCAGCACTTCCGTTCGGGTGGACTCCTCGAATGAGCAGTTCTTC. Its protein product is CASTSVRVDSSNEQFF. The rearrangement links TRBV12-3 or TRBV12-4 to TRBJ2-1, with D perhaps TRBD2 (5 bases). V lost 7 bases and J lost 7, with 23 bases in between. The CDR3 is 16 residues long.

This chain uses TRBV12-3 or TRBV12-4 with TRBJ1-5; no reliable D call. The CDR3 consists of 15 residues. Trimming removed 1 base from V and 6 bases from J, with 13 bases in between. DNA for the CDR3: TGTGCCAGCAGTTTAGACAGCGACTTGGGTCAGCCCCAGCATTTT. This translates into CASSLDSDLGQPQHF.

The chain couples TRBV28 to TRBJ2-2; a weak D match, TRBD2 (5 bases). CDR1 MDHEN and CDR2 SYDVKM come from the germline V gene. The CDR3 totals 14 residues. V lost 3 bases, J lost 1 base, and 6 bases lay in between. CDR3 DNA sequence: TGTGCCAGCAGTTTTGCGGGGAACACCGGGGAGCTGTTTTTT. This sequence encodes CASSFAGNTGELFF.

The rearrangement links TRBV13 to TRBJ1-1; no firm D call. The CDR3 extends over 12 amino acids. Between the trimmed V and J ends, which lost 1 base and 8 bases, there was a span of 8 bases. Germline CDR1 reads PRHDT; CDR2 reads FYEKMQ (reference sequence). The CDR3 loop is CASSLVTDEAFF. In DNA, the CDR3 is TGTGCCAGCAGCTTAGTCACGGACGAAGCTTTCTTT.